This is a list of T cell receptor beta chains from one sample in a study of T-cell memory formation after mild COVID-19. TCRdb reprocessed the 5' RACE reads with MiXCR, giving one entry per CDR3 protein. The profile shows 450,000 to 650,000 distinct CDR3 sequences, roughly 17% of them singletons. The sequenced material came from PBMCs or a T cell subset sorted from them (not recorded which). The source of these receptors is an adult woman who had mild COVID-19 (a few samples of this study predate the infection). Cell type and time point are not known. The CDR3 runs from the conserved cysteine through the conserved F or W. The D gene is left open where the match is weak. Clone size is shown for a subset of rows, as once, few, many or a class of expanded clone.

>.|TRBV15|TRBJ2-7|.
CATSRDRGVPYEQYF
TGTGCCACCAGCAGAGATCGTGGGGTCCCCTACGAGCAGTACTTC
>few|TRBV5-1|TRBJ2-5|TRBD1
CASSGTGGRQETQYF
TGCGCCAGCAGCGGAACAGGGGGGCGGCAAGAGACCCAGTACTTC
>.|TRBV11-2|TRBJ2-7|TRBD1
CASSWLTGTGAWYEQYF
TGTGCCAGCAGCTGGCTGACCGGGACAGGAGCGTGGTACGAGCAGTACTTC
>few|TRBV14|TRBJ2-1|.
CASSHRDWTYNEQFF
TGTGCCAGCAGCCACCGGGACTGGACCTACAATGAGCAGTTCTTC
>.|TRBV29-1|TRBJ1-3|.
CSVVGEAASSGNTIYF
TGCAGCGTTGTCGGGGAGGCAGCCAGCTCTGGAAACACCATATATTTT
>few|TRBV6-1|TRBJ2-2|.
CASSEYGAELLANTGELFF
TGTGCCAGCAGTGAATATGGGGCAGAACTCTTAGCGAACACCGGGGAGCTGTTTTTT
>few|TRBV12-3/TRBV12-4|TRBJ1-2|.
CASSLNPATGNYGYTF
TGTGCCAGCAGTTTAAACCCGGCTACAGGGAACTATGGCTACACCTTC
>.|TRBV7-3|TRBJ2-3|TRBD2
CASSSRTSGRVGRSGTDTQYF
TGTGCCAGCAGCTCCCGGACTAGCGGGAGAGTGGGTCGGTCCGGAACAGATACGCAGTATTTT
>many|TRBV24-1|TRBJ2-5|TRBD1
CATSEPTGIEGVETQYF
TGTGCCACCAGTGAGCCGACAGGGATCGAGGGCGTGGAGACCCAGTACTTC
>few|TRBV5-1|TRBJ2-1|TRBD2
CASSLPLAGEYNEQFF
TGCGCCAGCAGCTTGCCCCTAGCGGGGGAATACAATGAGCAGTTCTTC
>few|TRBV7-3|TRBJ2-2|TRBD1
CASSSGTGFPGELFF
TGTGCCAGCAGCTCCGGGACAGGGTTCCCCGGGGAGCTGTTTTTT
>few|TRBV7-9|TRBJ2-1|.
CASSWVEGEQFF
TGTGCCAGCAGCTGGGTGGAGGGTGAGCAGTTCTTC
>few|TRBV12-3/TRBV12-4|TRBJ2-5|.
CASSSQFGAESGETQYF
TGTGCCAGCAGTTCCCAATTTGGGGCCGAATCCGGGGAGACCCAGTACTTC
>.|TRBV5-6|TRBJ1-4|TRBD1
CASSRQGRSNEKLFF
TGTGCCAGCAGCCGACAGGGGAGATCTAATGAAAAACTGTTTTTT
>.|TRBV4-1|TRBJ1-3|.
CASSQGSQGRVAGNTIYF
TGCGCCAGCAGCCAGGGCTCACAGGGAAGGGTGGCGGGAAACACCATATATTTT
>few|TRBV4-1|TRBJ2-3|.
CASSPSVGATDTQYF
TGCGCCAGCAGCCCCTCAGTAGGGGCCACAGATACGCAGTATTTT
>.|TRBV20-1|TRBJ2-1|.
CSASRGPKEDEQFF
TGCAGTGCTAGTCGGGGACCTAAGGAAGATGAGCAGTTCTTC
>few|TRBV7-8|TRBJ2-5|.
CASSPPVAGQETQYF
TGTGCCAGCAGCCCCCCGGTGGCAGGACAAGAGACCCAGTACTTC